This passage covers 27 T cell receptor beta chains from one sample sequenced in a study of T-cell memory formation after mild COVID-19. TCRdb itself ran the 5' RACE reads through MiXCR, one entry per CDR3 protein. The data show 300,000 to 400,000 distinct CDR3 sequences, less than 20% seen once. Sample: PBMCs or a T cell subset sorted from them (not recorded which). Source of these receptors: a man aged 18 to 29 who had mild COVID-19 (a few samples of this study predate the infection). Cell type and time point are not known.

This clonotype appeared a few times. The CDR3 reads CASSDGQAVYNSPLHF. CDR3 DNA sequence: TGTGCCAGCAGCGACGGACAGGCCGTTTATAATTCACCCCTCCACTTT. The chain is built from TRBV9 and TRBJ1-6; 7 nucleotides line up with TRBD1. The CDR3 covers 16 residues. V was clipped by 3 bases and J by 4 bases; unmatched bases: 7. In germline, CDR1 is SGDLS, CDR2 YYNGEE.

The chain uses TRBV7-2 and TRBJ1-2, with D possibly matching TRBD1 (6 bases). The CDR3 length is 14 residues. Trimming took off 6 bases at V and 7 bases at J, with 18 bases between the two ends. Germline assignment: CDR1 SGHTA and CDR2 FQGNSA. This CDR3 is CASSRNQGSSGYTF. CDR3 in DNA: TGTGCCAGCAGTCGAAATCAGGGGTCGTCTGGCTACACCTTC.

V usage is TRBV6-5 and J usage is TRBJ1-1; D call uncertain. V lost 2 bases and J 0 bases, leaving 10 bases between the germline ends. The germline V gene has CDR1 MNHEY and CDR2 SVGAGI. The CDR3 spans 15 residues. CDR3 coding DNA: TGTGCCAGCAGTTACGGAGGGTACATGAACACTGAAGCTTTCTTT. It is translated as CASSYGGYMNTEAFF.

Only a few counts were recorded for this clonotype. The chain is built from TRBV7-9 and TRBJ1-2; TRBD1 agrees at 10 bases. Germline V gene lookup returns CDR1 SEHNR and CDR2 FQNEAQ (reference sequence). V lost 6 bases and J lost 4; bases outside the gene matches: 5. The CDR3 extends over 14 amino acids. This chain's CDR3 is CASSRGQGTYGYTF. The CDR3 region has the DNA TGTGCCAGCAGTAGGGGACAGGGGACCTATGGCTACACCTTC. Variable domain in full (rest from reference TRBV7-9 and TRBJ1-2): DTGVSQNPRHKITKRGQNVTFRCDPISEHNRLYWYRQTLGQGPEFLTYFQNEAQLEKSRLLSDRFSAERPKGSFSTLEIQRTEQGDSAMYLCASSRGQGTYGYTFGSGTRLTVV.

The CDR3 reads CASSYSGQTSSYNEQFF. The CDR3, as DNA: TGTGCCAGCAGTTACTCGGGACAGACGAGCTCCTACAATGAGCAGTTCTTC. The gene calls are TRBV6-5 and TRBJ2-1; 7 positions agree with TRBD1. The V gene's germline CDR1 is MNHEY and CDR2 SVGAGI. This CDR3 region has 17 residues. Trimming cost V 0 bases and J 0 bases; bases outside gene matches: 5.

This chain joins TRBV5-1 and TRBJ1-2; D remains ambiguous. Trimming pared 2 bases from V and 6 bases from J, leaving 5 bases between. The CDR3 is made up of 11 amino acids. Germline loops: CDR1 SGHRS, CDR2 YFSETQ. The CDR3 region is CASSFGDGYTF. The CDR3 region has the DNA TGCGCCAGCAGCTTTGGGGATGGCTACACCTTC.

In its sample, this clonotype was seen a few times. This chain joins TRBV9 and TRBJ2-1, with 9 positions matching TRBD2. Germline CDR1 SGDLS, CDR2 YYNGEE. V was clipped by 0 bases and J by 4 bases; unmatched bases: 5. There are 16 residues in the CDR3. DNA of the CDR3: TGTGCCAGCAGCGTAGGGGTTAGCGGGGGATACAATGAGCAGTTCTTC. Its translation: CASSVGVSGGYNEQFF.

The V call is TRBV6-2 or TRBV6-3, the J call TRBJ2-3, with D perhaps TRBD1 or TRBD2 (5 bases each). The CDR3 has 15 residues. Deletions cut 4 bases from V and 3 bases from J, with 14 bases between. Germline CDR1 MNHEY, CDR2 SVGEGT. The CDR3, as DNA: TGTGCCAGCAGTTTCTCGGGACGCAGGACAGATACGCAGTATTTT. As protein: CASSFSGRRTDTQYF.

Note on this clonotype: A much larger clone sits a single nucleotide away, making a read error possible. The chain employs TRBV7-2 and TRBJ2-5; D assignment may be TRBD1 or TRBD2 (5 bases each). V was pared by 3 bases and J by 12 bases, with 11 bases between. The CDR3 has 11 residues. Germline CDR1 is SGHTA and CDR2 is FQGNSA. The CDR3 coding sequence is TGTGCCAGCAGCTTGGGGGTGTCCAAGTACTTC. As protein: CASSLGVSKYF.

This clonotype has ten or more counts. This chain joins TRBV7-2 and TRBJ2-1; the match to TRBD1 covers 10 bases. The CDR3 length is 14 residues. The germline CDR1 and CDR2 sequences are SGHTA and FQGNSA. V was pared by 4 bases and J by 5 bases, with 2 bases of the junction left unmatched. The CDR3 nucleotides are TGTGCCAGCAGCTCCGACAGGGGGCACAATGAGCAGTTCTTC. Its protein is CASSSDRGHNEQFF.

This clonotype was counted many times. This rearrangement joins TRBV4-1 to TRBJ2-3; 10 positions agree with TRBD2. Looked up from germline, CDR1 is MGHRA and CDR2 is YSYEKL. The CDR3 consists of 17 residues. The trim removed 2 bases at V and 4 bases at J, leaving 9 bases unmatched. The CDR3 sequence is CASSQSWASGGADTQYF. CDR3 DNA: TGCGCCAGCAGCCAAAGTTGGGCTAGCGGGGGCGCAGATACGCAGTATTTT.

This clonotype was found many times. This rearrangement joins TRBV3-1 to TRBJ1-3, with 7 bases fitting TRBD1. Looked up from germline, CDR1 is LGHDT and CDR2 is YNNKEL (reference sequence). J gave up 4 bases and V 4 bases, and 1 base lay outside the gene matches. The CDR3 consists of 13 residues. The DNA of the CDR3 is TGTGCCAGCAGCCCGGGACAGGGAAACACCATATATTTT. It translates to CASSPGQGNTIYF.

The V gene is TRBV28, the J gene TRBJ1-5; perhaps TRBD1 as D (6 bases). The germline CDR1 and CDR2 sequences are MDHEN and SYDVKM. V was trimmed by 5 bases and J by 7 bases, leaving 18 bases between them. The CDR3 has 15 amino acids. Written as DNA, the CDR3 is TGTGCCAGCAGTCCCCGACAGGTGGGACGCCAGCCCCAGCATTTT. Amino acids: CASSPRQVGRQPQHF.

CDR3 residues: CASSPNGGGETQYF. CDR3 coding DNA: TGTGCCAGCAGTCCTAATGGGGGCGGGGAGACCCAGTACTTC. The gene calls are TRBV6-5 and TRBJ2-5; a possible D gene is TRBD1 (6 bases). V was pared by 5 bases and J by 5 bases, with 15 bases between. The germline V gene encodes CDR1 MNHEY and CDR2 SVGAGI. This CDR3 has 14 amino acids.

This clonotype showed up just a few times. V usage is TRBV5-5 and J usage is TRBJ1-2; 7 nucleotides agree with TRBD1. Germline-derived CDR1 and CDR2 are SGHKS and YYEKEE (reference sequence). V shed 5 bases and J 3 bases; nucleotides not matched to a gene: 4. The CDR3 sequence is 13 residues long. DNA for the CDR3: TGTGCCAGCAGACCAACAGGGGACTATGGCTACACCTTC. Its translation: CASRPTGDYGYTF.

The CDR3 bases are TGTGCCAGCAGCAAAAGTTATAACAGGAATTACAATGAGCAGTTCTTC. This codes for CASSKSYNRNYNEQFF. The V and J genes are TRBV21-1 and TRBJ2-1; the table's D gene call, TRBD1, was not cross checked with the DNA. TRBV21-1 is deemed a pseudogene. This CDR3 has 16 amino acids.

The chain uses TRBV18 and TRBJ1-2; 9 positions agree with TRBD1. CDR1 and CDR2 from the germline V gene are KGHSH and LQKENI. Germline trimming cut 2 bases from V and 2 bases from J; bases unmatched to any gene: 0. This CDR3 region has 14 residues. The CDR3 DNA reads TGTGCCAGCTCACCAGACAGGGGGAACTATGGCTACACCTTC. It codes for CASSPDRGNYGYTF.

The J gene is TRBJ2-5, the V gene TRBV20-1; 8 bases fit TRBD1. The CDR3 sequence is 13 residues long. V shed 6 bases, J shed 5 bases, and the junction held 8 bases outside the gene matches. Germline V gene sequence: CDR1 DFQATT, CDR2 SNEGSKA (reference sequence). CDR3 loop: CSAVSRGQETQYF. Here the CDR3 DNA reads TGCAGTGCCGTCTCCAGGGGGCAGGAGACCCAGTACTTC.

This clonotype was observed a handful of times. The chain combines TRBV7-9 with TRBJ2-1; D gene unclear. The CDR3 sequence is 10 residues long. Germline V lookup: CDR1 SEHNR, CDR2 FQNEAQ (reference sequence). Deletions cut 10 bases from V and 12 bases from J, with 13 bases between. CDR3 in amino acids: CATGTMWQFF. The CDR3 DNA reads TGTGCCACGGGCACTATGTGGCAGTTCTTC.

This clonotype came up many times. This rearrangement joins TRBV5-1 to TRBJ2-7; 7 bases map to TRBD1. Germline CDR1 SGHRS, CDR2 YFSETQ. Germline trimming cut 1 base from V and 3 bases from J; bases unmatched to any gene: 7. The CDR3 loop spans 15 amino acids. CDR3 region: CASSLKPGGLYEQYV. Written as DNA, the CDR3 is TGCGCCAGCAGCTTGAAGCCAGGGGGTCTCTACGAGCAGTACGTC.

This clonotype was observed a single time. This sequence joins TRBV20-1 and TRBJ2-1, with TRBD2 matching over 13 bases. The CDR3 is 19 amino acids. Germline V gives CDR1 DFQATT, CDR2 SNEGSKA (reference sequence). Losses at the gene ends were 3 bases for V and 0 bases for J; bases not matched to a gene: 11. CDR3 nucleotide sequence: TGCAGTGCTAGTAGACTAGCGGGAGGCGGTAGAAGCTCCTACAATGAGCAGTTCTTC. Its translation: CSASRLAGGGRSSYNEQFF.

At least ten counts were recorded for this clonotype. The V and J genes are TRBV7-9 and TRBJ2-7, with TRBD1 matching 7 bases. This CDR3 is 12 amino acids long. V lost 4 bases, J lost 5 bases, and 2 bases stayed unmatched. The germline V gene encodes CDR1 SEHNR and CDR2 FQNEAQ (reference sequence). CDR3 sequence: CASSSTGDEQYF. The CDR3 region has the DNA TGTGCCAGCAGCTCAACAGGGGACGAGCAGTACTTC. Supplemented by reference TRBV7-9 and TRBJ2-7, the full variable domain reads DTGVSQNPRHKITKRGQNVTFRCDPISEHNRLYWYRQTLGQGPEFLTYFQNEAQLEKSRLLSDRFSAERPKGSFSTLEIQRTEQGDSAMYLCASSSTGDEQYFGPGTRLTVT.

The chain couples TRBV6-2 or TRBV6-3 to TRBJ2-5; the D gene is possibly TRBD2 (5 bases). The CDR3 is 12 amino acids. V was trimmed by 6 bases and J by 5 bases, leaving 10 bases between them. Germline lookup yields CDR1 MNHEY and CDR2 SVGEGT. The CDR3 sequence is CASRERWETQYF. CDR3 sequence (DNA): TGTGCCAGCAGGGAGCGGTGGGAGACCCAGTACTTC.

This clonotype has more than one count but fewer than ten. DNA of the CDR3: TGTGCCAGCACCCCGGGAGGGCCTGGAAACACCATATATTTT. Amino acids: CASTPGGPGNTIYF. The chain uses TRBV12-3 or TRBV12-4 and TRBJ1-3, with D uncertain. This CDR3 is 14 amino acids long. The V gene lost 7 bases and the J gene lost 2 bases, with 12 bases spanning the gap.

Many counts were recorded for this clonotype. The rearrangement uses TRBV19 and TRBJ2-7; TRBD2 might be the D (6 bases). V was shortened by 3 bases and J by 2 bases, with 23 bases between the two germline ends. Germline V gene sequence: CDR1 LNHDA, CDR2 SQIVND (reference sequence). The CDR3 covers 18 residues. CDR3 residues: CASSMYPSAAGGTYEQYF. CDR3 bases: TGTGCCAGTAGTATGTACCCGTCAGCGGCTGGAGGGACCTACGAGCAGTACTTC.

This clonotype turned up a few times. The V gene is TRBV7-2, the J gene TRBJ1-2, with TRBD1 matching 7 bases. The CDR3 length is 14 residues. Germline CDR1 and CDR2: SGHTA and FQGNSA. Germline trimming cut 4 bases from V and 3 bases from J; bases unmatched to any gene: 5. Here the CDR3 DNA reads TGTGCCAGCAGCTCGTACAGGGGCGACTATGGCTACACCTTC. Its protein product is CASSSYRGDYGYTF.

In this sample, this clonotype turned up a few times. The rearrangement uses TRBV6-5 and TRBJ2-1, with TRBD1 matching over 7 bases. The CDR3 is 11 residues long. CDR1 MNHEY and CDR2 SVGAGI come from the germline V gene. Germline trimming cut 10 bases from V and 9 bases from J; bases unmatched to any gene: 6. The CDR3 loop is CATNRGSEQFF. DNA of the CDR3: TGTGCCACCAACAGGGGCAGTGAGCAGTTCTTC.